Listed below are T cell receptor beta chains from one sample, sequenced in a study of tumor-infiltrating lymphocytes in primary liver carcinoma. TCRdb reprocessed the multiplex PCR reads via MiXCR and lists one record per CDR3 protein. Here the sample spans some 190,000 distinct CDR3 sequences, less than 65% being singletons. Material for sequencing was peripheral blood. These receptors originate from a man aged 35 to 55 with primary liver carcinoma and hepatitis B virus infection. The CDR3 runs from the conserved cysteine through the conserved F or W. The D gene is left open where the match is weak. Not every row has a clone size; where given, it reads once, few, many or a size class.

len	v_gene	d_gene	abundance	j_gene	CDR3aa	CDR3nt
20	TRBV7-8	TRBD2	few	TRBJ2-1	CASSSRAAGGLVSSYNEQFF	TGTGCCAGCAGCTCACGGGCAGCGGGAGGACTCGTCAGCTCCTACAATGAGCAGTTCTTC
16	TRBV5-8	.	.	TRBJ2-3	CASSLRRIEGTDTQYF	TGTGCCAGCAGCCTCAGGCGGATAGAGGGCACAGATACGCAGTATTTT
15	TRBV11-2	.	.	TRBJ2-1	CASSLAGAEGFEQFF	TGTGCCAGCAGCTTAGCCGGGGCAGAGGGCTTTGAGCAGTTCTTC
15	TRBV29-1	.	.	TRBJ2-7	CSVAGTVTSSYEQYF	TGCAGCGTGGCCGGTACCGTCACCAGCTCCTACGAGCAGTACTTC
13	TRBV6-5	TRBD2	.	TRBJ2-3	CASGREITDTQYF	TGTGCCAGCGGGCGGGAGATCACAGATACGCAGTATTTT
14	TRBV6-1	TRBD1	few	TRBJ1-1	CASSAQGAQTEAFF	TGTGCCAGCAGTGCTCAGGGGGCGCAGACTGAAGCTTTCTTT
14	TRBV11-2	.	.	TRBJ2-7	CASSLGPLPYDQYF	TGTGCCAGCAGCTTGGGACCGCTCCCTTACGACCAGTACTTC
11	TRBV29-1	.	once	TRBJ2-5	CSVEGVEIQYF	TGCAGTGTTGAAGGGGTAGAGATCCAGTACTTC
15	TRBV11-2	TRBD1	many	TRBJ1-1	CASSPFKDRGTEAFF	TGTGCCAGCAGCCCTTTTAAAGACAGGGGAACTGAAGCTTTCTTT
13	TRBV6-9	.	few	TRBJ2-5	CASSLEIQETQYF	TGTGCCAGCAGTTTAGAAATACAAGAGACCCAGTACTTC
12	TRBV29-1	TRBD2	few	TRBJ2-5	CSVQSGGETQYF	TGCAGCGTCCAATCGGGGGGAGAGACCCAGTACTTC
18	TRBV11-1	TRBD2	.	TRBJ2-2	CSSSLTPSAGAGDGELFF	TGTTCCAGCAGCTTAACCCCGTCCGCGGGAGCGGGGGACGGGGAGCTGTTTTTT
14	TRBV2	.	once	TRBJ2-2	CASSVQSETGELFF	TGTGCCAGCAGTGTGCAAAGCGAGACCGGGGAGCTGTTTTTT
15	TRBV12-3/TRBV12-4	.	few	TRBJ2-3	CASSPTGTSYPAQYF	TGTGCCAGCAGTCCCACCGGGACCTCTTACCCCGCGCAGTATTTT
17	TRBV7-2	TRBD1	.	TRBJ1-6	CASSIRQGTTYNSPLHF	TGTGCCAGCAGCATTCGACAGGGGACAACCTATAATTCACCCCTCCACTTT
14	TRBV12-3/TRBV12-4	.	.	TRBJ2-3	CASSWGVAEDTQYF	TGTGCCAGCAGTTGGGGAGTTGCGGAAGATACGCAGTATTTT
15	TRBV14	.	few	TRBJ2-3	CASSQRGLYTDTQYF	TGTGCCAGCAGCCAAAGGGGACTTTACACAGATACGCAGTATTTT
13	TRBV6-1	TRBD1	.	TRBJ1-2	CASSAQGSDGYTF	TGTGCCAGCAGTGCACAGGGGAGTGATGGCTACACCTTC
16	TRBV10-3	TRBD2	few	TRBJ2-3	CAISEFKRGDTDTQYF	TGTGCCATCAGTGAGTTCAAGCGGGGGGACACAGATACGCAGTATTTT
16	TRBV5-5	.	few	TRBJ1-6	CASSRSGRVENSPLHF	TGTGCCAGCAGTCGGTCGGGCAGGGTGGAGAATTCACCCCTCCACTTT
14	TRBV4-2	.	few	TRBJ1-5	CASSQETENQPQHF	TGTGCCAGCAGCCAAGAAACAGAAAATCAGCCCCAGCATTTT
16	TRBV5-6	TRBD2	few	TRBJ2-7	CASSSLSSGSSYEQYF	TGTGCCAGCAGCTCGCTGAGTAGCGGGAGCTCCTACGAGCAGTACTTC
14	TRBV6-6	.	few	TRBJ1-3	CAIQRGARGNTIYF	TGTGCCATTCAGCGGGGGGCGAGAGGAAACACCATATATTTT
15	TRBV19	TRBD2	.	TRBJ2-5	CASNGIAGKAETQYF	TGTGCCAGTAACGGTATAGCGGGCAAGGCGGAGACCCAGTACTTC
15	TRBV5-4	.	.	TRBJ2-1	CASSLLGTTESGQFF	TGTGCCAGCAGCTTGCTAGGGACAACGGAGAGCGGGCAGTTCTTC
13	TRBV29-1	TRBD1	few	TRBJ1-4	CSVGQGSNEKLFF	TGCAGCGTTGGACAGGGGTCTAATGAAAAACTGTTTTTT
13	TRBV30	TRBD2	.	TRBJ2-2	CAWGVPREGELFF	TGTGCCTGGGGTGTACCAAGGGAGGGTGAGCTGTTTTTT
13	TRBV5-1	.	few	TRBJ2-7	CASSLVAGYEQYF	TGCGCCAGCAGCTTGGTGGCCGGCTACGAGCAGTACTTC
14	TRBV6-5	TRBD1	.	TRBJ1-1	CASIGTGANTEAFF	TGTGCCAGCATAGGGACAGGGGCAAACACTGAAGCTTTCTTT
15	TRBV11-2	TRBD2	.	TRBJ2-5	CVSSVEVRGEETQYF	TGTGTCAGCAGCGTAGAAGTACGGGGGGAAGAGACCCAGTACTTC
11	TRBV11-1	.	.	TRBJ1-1	CVSSLSGGAFF	TGTGTCAGCAGCTTGTCAGGAGGTGCTTTCTTT
14	TRBV6-1	.	.	TRBJ2-1	CASSEFGLTNEQFF	TGTGCCAGCAGTGAATTTGGCCTAACGAATGAGCAGTTCTTC
15	TRBV11-2	.	.	TRBJ2-1	CANSLAARKVDEQFF	TGTGCCAACAGCTTAGCAGCGCGGAAGGTTGATGAGCAGTTCTTT
14	TRBV6-1	TRBD2	.	TRBJ2-7	CAGSGTSGAYEQYF	TGTGCCGGCTCCGGGACTAGCGGGGCCTACGAGCAGTACTTC
15	TRBV5-6	TRBD2	.	TRBJ2-1	CASSLTSGGSNEQFF	TGTGCTAGCAGCTTGACTAGCGGGGGTTCGAATGAGCAGTTCTTC
15	TRBV7-8	TRBD2	.	TRBJ2-7	CASSWSSGRAYEQYF	TGTGCCAGCAGCTGGTCTAGCGGGAGGGCCTACGAGCAGTACTTC
15	TRBV5-4	TRBD1	few	TRBJ2-5	CASSQPTGNPETQYF	TGTGCCAGCAGCCAACCGACAGGGAACCCAGAGACCCAGTACTTC
15	TRBV29-1	TRBD2	.	TRBJ2-1	CSVGSLSGRYNEQFF	TGCAGCGTTGGATCACTGAGCGGGAGGTACAATGAGCAGTTCTTC
14	TRBV10-3	.	few	TRBJ1-1	CAISVPGSNTEAFF	TGTGCCATCAGCGTTCCCGGGTCGAACACTGAAGCTTTCTTT
14	TRBV5-1	.	.	TRBJ1-1	CASNSGQEGTEAFF	TGCGCCAGCAACTCCGGACAAGAGGGCACTGAAGCTTTCTTT
14	TRBV7-9	.	.	TRBJ1-1	CASSPTQGNTEAFF	TGTGCTAGCAGTCCTACACAGGGGAACACTGAAGCTTTCTTT
15	TRBV11-2	.	.	TRBJ2-1	CASSLLWGLSNEQFF	TGTGCCAGCAGCTTGCTATGGGGGTTGAGCAATGAGCAGTTCTTC
11	TRBV11-2	.	.	TRBJ2-1	CASGAYYEQFF	TGTGCGTCGGGGGCCTATTATGAGCAGTTCTTC
13	TRBV11-2	.	.	TRBJ2-2	CASRKVETGELFF	TGTGCCAGCCGGAAGGTTGAAACCGGGGAGCTGTTTTTT
16	TRBV6-1	TRBD2	.	TRBJ2-3	CASSERAGGLSDTQYF	TGTGCCAGCAGTGAACGCGCGGGAGGGCTCTCAGATACGCAGTATTTT